The 3 T cell receptor beta chains in this list originate from one sample, sequenced in a study of metastatic and nonmetastatic thyroid tumors. TCRdb called clones again from the PCR reads with MiXCR. The data show some 20,000 clones, 30% to 35% seen once. The entire patient cohort was treatment-naive prior to thyroid surgery. Sequenced sample: adjacent normal tissue. These receptor sequences come from a female donor with papillary thyroid cancer or a benign thyroid nodule (not recorded which). Some clones in this sample may be carry-over from other donors' samples.

V gene TRBV10-3 combines with J gene TRBJ2-7; 9 nucleotides align to TRBD1. The CDR3 has 14 residues. CDR1 and CDR2 from the germline V gene are ENHRY and SYGVKD. Unmatched junction bases numbered 4, after V lost 4 bases and J lost 3 bases. The CDR3 spells CAISAGTGYYEQYF. The CDR3 DNA sequence: TGTGCCATCAGTGCCGGGACAGGGTACTACGAGCAGTACTTC.

As for this clone: The junction does not match germline at one end; this may be a read error. The chain recombines TRBV6-1 with TRBJ1-1; D is perhaps TRBD1 (5 bases). From germline, CDR1 is MNHNS and CDR2 SASEGT. The CDR3 length is 12 residues. DNA for the CDR3: TGTGCCATCAGGAGCTCGGACACTGTAGCTTTCTTT. It encodes CAIRSSDTVAFF.

This clone is categorized as medium-sized (0.01 to 0.1%). The germline gene is not matched at one end of the junction; a read error may be the cause. The gene calls are TRBV2 and TRBJ2-3; D not certain. This CDR3 has 11 amino acids. Germline V gene data show CDR1 as SNHLY and CDR2 as FYNNEI. This chain's CDR3 is CARSDTDTQYF. CDR3 in DNA: TGTGCCCGCAGTGACACAGATACGCAGTATTTT.